This T cell receptor beta chain was retrieved from a study of T cell repertoires in cytomegalovirus infection. Study overall: Indications came from public TCR beta signatures; they pointed to CMV infection and to a matching HLA type.

In germline, CDR1 is MNHNY, CDR2 SVGAGI (reference sequence). The CDR3 sequence is 17 residues long. The V segment lost 1 base and the J segment 6 bases; nucleotides outside the gene matches: 7. General observations from the study: Clonotypes of TCR beta that were HLA-C-restricted and CMV-specific dominated the ex vivo response.

This clonotype was observed a handful of times. The antigen is undetermined. TCRdb recomputed calls from the reads with MiXCR, one row per CDR3 protein. This table holds approximately 240,000 distinct CDR3 sequences, around an eighth found once. Input material: PBMCs. This chain joins TRBV6-6 and TRBJ2-2, with 11 bases aligning to TRBD2. The sequence was collected from a human donor in good health (CMV status not recorded). Some clones in this sample may be carry-over from other donors' samples. The CDR3: CASSYLWPSGGSGELFF. CDR3 sequence (DNA): TGTGCCAGCAGTTACTTATGGCCTAGCGGGGGGTCCGGGGAGCTGTTTTTT.